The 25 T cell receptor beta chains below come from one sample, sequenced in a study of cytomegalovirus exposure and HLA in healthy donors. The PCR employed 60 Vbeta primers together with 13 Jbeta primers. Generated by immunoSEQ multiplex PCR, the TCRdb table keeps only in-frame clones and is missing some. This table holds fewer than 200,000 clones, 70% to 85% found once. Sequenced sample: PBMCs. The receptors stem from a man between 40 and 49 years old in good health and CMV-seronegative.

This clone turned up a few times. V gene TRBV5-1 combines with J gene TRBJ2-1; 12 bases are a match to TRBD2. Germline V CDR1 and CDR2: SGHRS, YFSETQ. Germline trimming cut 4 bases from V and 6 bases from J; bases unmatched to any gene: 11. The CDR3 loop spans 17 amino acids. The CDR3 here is CASSPPGLAGALNEQFF. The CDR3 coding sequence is TGCGCCAGCAGCCCCCCGGGACTAGCGGGCGCCCTCAATGAGCAGTTCTTC.

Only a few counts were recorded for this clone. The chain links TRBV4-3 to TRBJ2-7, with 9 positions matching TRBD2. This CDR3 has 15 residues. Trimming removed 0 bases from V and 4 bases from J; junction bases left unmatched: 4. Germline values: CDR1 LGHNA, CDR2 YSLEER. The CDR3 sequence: CASSQELAGVYEQYF. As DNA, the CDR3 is TGCGCCAGCAGCCAAGAATTAGCGGGAGTATACGAGCAGTACTTC.

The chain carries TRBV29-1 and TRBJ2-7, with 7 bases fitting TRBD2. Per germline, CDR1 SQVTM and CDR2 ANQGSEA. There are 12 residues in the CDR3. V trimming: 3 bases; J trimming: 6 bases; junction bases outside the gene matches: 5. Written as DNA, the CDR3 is TGCAGCGTTGACTCCGCTAGCGGCGAGCAGTACTTC. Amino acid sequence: CSVDSASGEQYF.

The CDR3 spells CATNGGRDPGETQYF. DNA for the CDR3: TGCGCCACCAATGGGGGCCGGGACCCCGGGGAGACCCAGTACTTC. The genes are TRBV5-1 and TRBJ2-5, with a tentative D call TRBD1 (6 bases). From germline, CDR1 is SGHRS and CDR2 YFSETQ. Trimming shortened V by 9 bases and J by 5 bases, and 23 bases separated the two germline ends. The CDR3 has 15 amino acids.

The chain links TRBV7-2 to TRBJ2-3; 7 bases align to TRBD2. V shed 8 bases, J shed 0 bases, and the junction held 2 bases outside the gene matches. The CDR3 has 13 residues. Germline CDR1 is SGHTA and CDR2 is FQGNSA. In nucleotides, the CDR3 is TGTGCCAGCCGGCGGGAGAGCACAGATACGCAGTATTTT. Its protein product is CASRRESTDTQYF.

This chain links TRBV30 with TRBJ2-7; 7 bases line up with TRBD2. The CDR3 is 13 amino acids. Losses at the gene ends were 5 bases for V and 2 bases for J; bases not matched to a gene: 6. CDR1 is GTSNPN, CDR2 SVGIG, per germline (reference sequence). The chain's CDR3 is CAWRGRGTYEQYF. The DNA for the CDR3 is TGTGCCTGGCGCGGGAGAGGGACCTACGAGCAGTACTTC.

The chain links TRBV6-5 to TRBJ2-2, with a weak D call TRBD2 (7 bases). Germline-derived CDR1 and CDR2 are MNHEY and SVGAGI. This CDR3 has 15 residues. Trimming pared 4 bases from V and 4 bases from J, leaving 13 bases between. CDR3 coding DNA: TGTGCCAGCAGTTCACAGGGCGGGGGCACCGGGGAGCTGTTTTTT. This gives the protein CASSSQGGGTGELFF.

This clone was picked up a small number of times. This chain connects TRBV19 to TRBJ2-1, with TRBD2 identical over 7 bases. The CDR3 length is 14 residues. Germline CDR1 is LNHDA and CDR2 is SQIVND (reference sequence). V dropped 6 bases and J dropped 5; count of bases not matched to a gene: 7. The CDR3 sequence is CASREGRDHNEQFF. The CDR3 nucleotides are TGTGCCAGTAGAGAGGGGAGGGACCACAATGAGCAGTTCTTC.

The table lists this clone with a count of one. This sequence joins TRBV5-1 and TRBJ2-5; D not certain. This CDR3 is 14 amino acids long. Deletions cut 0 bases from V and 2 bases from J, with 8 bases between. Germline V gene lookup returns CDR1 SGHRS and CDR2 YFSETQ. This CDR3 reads CASSLARIQETQYF. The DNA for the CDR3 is TGCGCCAGCAGCTTGGCCAGGATACAAGAGACCCAGTACTTC.

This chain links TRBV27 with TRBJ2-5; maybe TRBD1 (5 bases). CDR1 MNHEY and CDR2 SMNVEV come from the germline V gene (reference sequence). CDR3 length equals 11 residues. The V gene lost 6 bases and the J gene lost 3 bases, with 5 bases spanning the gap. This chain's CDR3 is CASRTEETQYF. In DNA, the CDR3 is TGTGCCAGCAGGACAGAAGAGACCCAGTACTTC.

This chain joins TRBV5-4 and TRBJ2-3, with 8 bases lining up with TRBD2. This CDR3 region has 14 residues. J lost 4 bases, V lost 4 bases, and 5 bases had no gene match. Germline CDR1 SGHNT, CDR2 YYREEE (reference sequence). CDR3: CASSAGTSADTQYF. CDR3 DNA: TGTGCCAGCAGCGCCGGGACTAGTGCAGATACGCAGTATTTT.

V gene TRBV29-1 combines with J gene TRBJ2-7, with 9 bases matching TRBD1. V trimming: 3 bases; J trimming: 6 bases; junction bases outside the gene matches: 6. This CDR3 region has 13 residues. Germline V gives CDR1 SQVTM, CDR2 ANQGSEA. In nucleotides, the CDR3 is TGCAGCGTTGACACCGGGACAGGGCGCGAGCAGTACTTC. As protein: CSVDTGTGREQYF.

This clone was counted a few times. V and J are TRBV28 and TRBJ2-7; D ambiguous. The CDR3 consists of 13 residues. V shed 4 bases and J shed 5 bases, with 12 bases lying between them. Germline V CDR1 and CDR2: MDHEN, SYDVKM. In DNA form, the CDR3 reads TGTGCCAGCAGTTCCCCGGCGCGGAACGAGCAGTACTTC. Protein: CASSSPARNEQYF.

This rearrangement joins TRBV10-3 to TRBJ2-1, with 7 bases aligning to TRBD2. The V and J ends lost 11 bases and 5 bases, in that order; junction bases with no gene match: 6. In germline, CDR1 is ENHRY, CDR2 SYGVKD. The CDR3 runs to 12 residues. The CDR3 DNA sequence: TGTGCCGTGACTAGCCGAGACAATGAGCAGTTCTTC. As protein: CAVTSRDNEQFF.

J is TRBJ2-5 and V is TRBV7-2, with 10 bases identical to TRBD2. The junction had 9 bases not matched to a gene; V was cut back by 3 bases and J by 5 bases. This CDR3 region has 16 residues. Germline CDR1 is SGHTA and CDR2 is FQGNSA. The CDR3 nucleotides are TGTGCCAGCAGCTTCCAGTCGGGACTAGCGACGGAGACCCAGTACTTC. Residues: CASSFQSGLATETQYF.

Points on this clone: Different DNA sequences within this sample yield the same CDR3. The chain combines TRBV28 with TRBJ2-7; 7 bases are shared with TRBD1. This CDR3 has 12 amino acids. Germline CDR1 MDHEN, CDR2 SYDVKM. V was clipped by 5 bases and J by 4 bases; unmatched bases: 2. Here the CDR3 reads CASSLTGYEQYF. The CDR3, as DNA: TGTGCCAGCAGTCTGACAGGGTACGAGCAGTACTTC.

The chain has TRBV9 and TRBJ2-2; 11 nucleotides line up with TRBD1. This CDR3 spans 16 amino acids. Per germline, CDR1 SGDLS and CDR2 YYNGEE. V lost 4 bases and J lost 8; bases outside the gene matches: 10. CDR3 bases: TGTGCCAGCAGCCTAGGACAGGGGGCCACGTCTGGGGAGCTGTTTTTT. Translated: CASSLGQGATSGELFF.

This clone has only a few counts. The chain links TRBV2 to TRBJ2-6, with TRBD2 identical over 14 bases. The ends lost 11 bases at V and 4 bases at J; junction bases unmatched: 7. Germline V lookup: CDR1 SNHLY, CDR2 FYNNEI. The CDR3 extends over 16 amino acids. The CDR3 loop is CAAPTSGRAGANVLTF. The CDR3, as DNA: TGTGCCGCCCCGACTAGCGGGAGGGCCGGGGCCAACGTCCTGACTTTC.

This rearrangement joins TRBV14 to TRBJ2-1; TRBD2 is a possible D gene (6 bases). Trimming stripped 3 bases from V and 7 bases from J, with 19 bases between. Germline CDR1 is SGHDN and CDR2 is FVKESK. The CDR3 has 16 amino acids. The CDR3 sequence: CASSQPLPGVGNEQFF. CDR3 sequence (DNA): TGTGCCAGCAGCCAGCCGTTGCCGGGAGTGGGTAATGAGCAGTTCTTC.

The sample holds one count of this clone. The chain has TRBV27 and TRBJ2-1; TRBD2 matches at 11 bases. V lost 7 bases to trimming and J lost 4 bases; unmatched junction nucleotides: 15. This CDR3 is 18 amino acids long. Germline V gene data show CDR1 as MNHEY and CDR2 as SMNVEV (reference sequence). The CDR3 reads CASMTGLAAWGAYNEQFF. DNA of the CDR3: TGTGCCAGCATGACGGGACTAGCGGCTTGGGGGGCATACAATGAGCAGTTCTTC.

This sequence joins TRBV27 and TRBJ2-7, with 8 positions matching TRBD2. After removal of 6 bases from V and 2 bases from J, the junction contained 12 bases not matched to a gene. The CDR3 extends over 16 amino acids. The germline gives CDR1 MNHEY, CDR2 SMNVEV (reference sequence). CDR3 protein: CASRSAPGGPTYEQYF. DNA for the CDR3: TGTGCCAGCAGGTCGGCACCGGGGGGGCCCACCTACGAGCAGTACTTC.

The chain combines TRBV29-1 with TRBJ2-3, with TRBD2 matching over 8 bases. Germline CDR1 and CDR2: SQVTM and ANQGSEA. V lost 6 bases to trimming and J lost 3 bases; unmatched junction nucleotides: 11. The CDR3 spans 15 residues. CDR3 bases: TGCAGCGTCGTACTAGCGGTGAGGGGTACAGATACGCAGTATTTT. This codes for CSVVLAVRGTDTQYF.

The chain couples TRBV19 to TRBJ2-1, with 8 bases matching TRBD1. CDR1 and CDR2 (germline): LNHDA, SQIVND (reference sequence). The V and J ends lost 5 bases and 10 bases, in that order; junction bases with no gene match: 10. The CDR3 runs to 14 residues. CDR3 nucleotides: TGTGCCAGTAGTGCAGGGGGCCAAGCGGTAGAGCAGTTCTTC. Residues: CASSAGGQAVEQFF.

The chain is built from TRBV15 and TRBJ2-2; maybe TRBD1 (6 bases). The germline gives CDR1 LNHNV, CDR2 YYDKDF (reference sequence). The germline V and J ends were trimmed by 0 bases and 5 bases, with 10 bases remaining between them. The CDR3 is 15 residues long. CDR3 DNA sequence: TGTGCCACCAGCAGAGACAACAGGGAAACCGGGGAGCTGTTTTTT. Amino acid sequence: CATSRDNRETGELFF. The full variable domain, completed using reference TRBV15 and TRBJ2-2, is DAMVIQNPRYQVTQFGKPVTLSCSQTLNHNVMYWYQQKSSQAPKLLFHYYDKDFNNEADTPDNFQSRRPNTSFCFLDIRSPGLGDTAMYLCATSRDNRETGELFFGEGSRLTVL.

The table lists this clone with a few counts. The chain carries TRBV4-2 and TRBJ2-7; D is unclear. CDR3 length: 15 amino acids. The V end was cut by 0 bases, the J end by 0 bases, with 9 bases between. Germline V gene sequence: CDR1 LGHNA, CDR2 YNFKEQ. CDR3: CASSQDNSISYEQYF. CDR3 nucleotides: TGTGCCAGCAGCCAAGACAACAGTATCTCCTACGAGCAGTACTTC.